This T cell receptor beta chain is from a study of Ad26.COV2.S vaccination and SARS-CoV-2 variants. Only in-frame clones appear in the TCRdb table, and some are missing; sequencing was by immunoSEQ multiplex PCR. The table lists a few hundred thousand clones, approximately 83% of them singletons. Overall study findings and caveats: Vaccinees showed greater spike-specific TCR breadth than placebo recipients.

On this clone: What it recognizes is unknown.

Indicated treatment: about 20 received Ad26.COV2.S at low or high dose, single or two shots; five or six received placebo; per-sample allocation not given. The samples were gathered on day 63 after the first injection of vaccine or placebo. An adult aged 18-55 years in Boston served as the donor. Trimming shortened V by 4 bases and J by 11 bases, and 11 bases separated the two germline ends. The V gene's germline CDR1 is MNHEY and CDR2 SMNVEV (reference sequence). The CDR3 length is 11 residues. This TCR derives from a person aged 18-60 years who received the Ad26.COV2.S COVID-19 vaccine or a placebo. The rearrangement uses TRBV27 and TRBJ1-1; D may be TRBD1 (5 bases). The specimen was peripheral blood, collected in a trial of Ad26.COV2.S vaccine versus placebo. CDR3 region: CASSSLGGAFF. CDR3 in DNA: TGTGCCAGCAGTTCCTTGGGGGGGGCTTTCTTT.